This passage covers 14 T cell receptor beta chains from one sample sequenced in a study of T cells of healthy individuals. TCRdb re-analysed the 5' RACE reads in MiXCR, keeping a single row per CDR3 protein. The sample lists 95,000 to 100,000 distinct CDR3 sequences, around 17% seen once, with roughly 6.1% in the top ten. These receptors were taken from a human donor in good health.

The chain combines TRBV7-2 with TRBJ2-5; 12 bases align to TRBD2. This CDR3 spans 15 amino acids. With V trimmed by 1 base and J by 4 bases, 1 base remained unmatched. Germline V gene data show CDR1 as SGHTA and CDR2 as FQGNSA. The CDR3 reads CASSLVLAGGETQYF. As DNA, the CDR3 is TGTGCCAGCAGCTTAGTACTAGCGGGGGGAGAGACCCAGTACTTC.

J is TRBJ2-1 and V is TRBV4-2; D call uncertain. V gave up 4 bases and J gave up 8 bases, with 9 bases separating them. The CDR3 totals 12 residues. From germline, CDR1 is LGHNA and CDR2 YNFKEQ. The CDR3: CASSRPGDEQFF. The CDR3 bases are TGTGCCAGCAGCCGGCCCGGAGATGAGCAGTTCTTC.

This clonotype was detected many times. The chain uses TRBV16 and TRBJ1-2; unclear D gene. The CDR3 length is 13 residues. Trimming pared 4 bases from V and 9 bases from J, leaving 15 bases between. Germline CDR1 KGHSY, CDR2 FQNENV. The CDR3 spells CASSLAGGSRYTF. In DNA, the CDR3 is TGTGCCAGCAGCCTCGCCGGTGGGTCACGCTACACCTTC.

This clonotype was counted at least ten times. CDR3 DNA sequence: TGCAGTGCTGTAACCGGGACAGGGGGTGCAGATACGCAGTATTTT. It translates to CSAVTGTGGADTQYF. This chain uses TRBV20-1 with TRBJ2-3, with 11 bases lining up with TRBD1. The CDR3 contains 15 residues. The J segment lost 4 bases and the V segment lost 5 bases, leaving 8 bases of the junction unmatched. Germline V gene lookup returns CDR1 DFQATT and CDR2 SNEGSKA (reference sequence).

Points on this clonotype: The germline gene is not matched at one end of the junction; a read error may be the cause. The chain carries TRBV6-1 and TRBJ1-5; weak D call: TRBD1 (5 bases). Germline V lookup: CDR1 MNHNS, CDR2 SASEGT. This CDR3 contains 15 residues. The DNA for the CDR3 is TGTGCCGGCAGTGAAGTGGGGACGAGCAATCAGCCCCAGCATTTT. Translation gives CAGSEVGTSNQPQHF.

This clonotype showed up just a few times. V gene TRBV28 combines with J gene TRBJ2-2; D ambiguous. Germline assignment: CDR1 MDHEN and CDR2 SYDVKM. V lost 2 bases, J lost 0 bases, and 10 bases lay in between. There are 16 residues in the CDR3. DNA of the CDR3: TGTGCCAGCAGTTTAGTGGGCGCTCCGAACACCGGGGAGCTGTTTTTT. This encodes CASSLVGAPNTGELFF. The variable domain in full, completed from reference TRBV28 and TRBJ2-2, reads DVKVTQSSRYLVKRTGEKVFLECVQDMDHENMFWYRQDPGLGLRLIYFSYDVKMKEKGDIPEGYSVSREKKERFSLILESASTNQTSMYLCASSLVGAPNTGELFFGEGSRLTVL.

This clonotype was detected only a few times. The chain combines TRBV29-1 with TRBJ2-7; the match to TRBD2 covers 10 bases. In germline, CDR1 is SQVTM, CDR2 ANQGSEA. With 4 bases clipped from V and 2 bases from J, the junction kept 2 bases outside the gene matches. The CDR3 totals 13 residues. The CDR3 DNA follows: TGCAGCGTTGGGACTAGCGGAACCTACGAGCAGTACTTC. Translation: CSVGTSGTYEQYF.

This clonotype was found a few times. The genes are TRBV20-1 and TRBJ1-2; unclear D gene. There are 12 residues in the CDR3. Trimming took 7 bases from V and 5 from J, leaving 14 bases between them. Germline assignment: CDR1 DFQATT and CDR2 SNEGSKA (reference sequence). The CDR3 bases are TGCAGTGTGGAACGGGCAGAGTATGGCTACACCTTC. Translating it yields CSVERAEYGYTF.

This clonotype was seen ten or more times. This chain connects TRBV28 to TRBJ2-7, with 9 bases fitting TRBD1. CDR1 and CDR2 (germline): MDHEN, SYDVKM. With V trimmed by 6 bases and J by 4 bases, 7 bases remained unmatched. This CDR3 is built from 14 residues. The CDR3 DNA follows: TGTGCCAGCAGAACCGGGACAGGGTGGTACGAGCAGTACTTC. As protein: CASRTGTGWYEQYF.

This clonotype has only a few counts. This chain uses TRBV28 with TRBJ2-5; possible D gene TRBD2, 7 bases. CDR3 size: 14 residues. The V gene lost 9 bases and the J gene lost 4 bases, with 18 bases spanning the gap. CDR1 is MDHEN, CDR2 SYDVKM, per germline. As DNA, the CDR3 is TGTGCCAGTTGTAAGGAGGGGGGGGGAGAGACCCAGTACTTC. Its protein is CASCKEGGGETQYF.

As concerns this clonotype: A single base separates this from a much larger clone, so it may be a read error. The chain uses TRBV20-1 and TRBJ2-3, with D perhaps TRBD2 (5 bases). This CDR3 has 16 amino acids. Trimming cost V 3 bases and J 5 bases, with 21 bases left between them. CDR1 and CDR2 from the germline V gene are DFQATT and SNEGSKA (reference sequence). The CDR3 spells CSASDYSEIAIDTQYF. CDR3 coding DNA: TGCAGTGCTAGCGATTATAGCGAGATTGCGATAGATACGCAGTATTTT.

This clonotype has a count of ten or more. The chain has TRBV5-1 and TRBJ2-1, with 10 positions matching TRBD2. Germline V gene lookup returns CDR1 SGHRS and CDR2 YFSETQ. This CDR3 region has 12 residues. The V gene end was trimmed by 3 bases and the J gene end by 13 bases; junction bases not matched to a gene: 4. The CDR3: CASSSSGGAQFF. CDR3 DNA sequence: TGCGCCAGCAGCTCGAGCGGGGGGGCTCAGTTCTTC. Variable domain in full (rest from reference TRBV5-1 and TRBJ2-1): KAGVTQTPRYLIKTRGQQVTLSCSPISGHRSVSWYQQTPGQGLQFLFEYFSETQRNKGNFPGRFSGRQFSNSRSEMNVSTLELGDSALYLCASSSSGGAQFFGPGTRLTVL.

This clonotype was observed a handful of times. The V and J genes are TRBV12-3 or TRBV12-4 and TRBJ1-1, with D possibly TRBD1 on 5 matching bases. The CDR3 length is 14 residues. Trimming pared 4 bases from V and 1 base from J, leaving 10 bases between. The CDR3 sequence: CASSSPTANTEAFF. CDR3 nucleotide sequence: TGTGCCAGCAGTTCGCCGACAGCGAACACTGAAGCTTTCTTT.

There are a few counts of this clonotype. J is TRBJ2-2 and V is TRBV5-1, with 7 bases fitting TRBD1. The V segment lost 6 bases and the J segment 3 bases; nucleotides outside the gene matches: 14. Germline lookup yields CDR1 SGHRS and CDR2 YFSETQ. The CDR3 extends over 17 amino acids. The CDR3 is CASTPTLRQGYTGELFF. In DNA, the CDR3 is TGCGCCAGCACCCCTACCTTGAGACAGGGTTACACCGGGGAGCTGTTTTTT.